The 28 T cell receptor beta chains below come from one sample, sequenced in a study of cytomegalovirus exposure and HLA in healthy donors. With 60 Vbeta and 13 Jbeta primers, the PCR was carried out. Libraries were prepared by immunoSEQ multiplex PCR; TCRdb keeps only in-frame clonotypes and omits some of them. The data show 130,000 to 150,000 clones, less than 85% seen once. Sequenced: PBMCs. The receptors were gathered from a man aged 18 to 29 in good health and CMV-seropositive.

The chain recombines TRBV6-6 with TRBJ2-7, with D possibly matching TRBD1 (6 bases). Trimming left V 5 bases short and J 0 bases short, with 8 bases between. The CDR3 loop spans 13 amino acids. From germline, CDR1 is MNHNY and CDR2 SVGAGI (reference sequence). CDR3 DNA sequence: TGTGCCAGCAGTCGACAGGTCTCCTACGAGCAGTACTTC. Translating gives CASSRQVSYEQYF.

This clone appeared a few times. This chain joins TRBV11-1 and TRBJ2-1, with 14 bases lining up with TRBD2. Germline CDR1 is SGHAT and CDR2 is FQDESV (reference sequence). The CDR3 sequence is 18 residues long. V dropped 5 bases and J dropped 2; count of bases not matched to a gene: 8. This CDR3 is CASSPGGLAGEAYNEQFF. CDR3 sequence (DNA): TGTGCCAGCAGCCCGGGGGGACTAGCGGGAGAGGCCTACAATGAGCAGTTCTTC. Together with reference TRBV11-1 and TRBJ2-1, the CDR3 gives the full variable domain: EAEVAQSPRYKITEKSQAVAFWCDPISGHATLYWYRQILGQGPELLVQFQDESVVDDSQLPKDRFSAERLKGVDSTLKIQPAELGDSAMYLCASSPGGLAGEAYNEQFFGPGTRLTVL.

The chain has TRBV28 and TRBJ2-7; D unclear. Between the trimmed V and J ends, which lost 5 bases and 2 bases, there was a span of 13 bases. This CDR3 is built from 14 residues. Germline CDR1 MDHEN, CDR2 SYDVKM. CDR3 in amino acids: CASSMARGAYEQYF. The CDR3 DNA is TGTGCCAGCAGTATGGCTCGCGGCGCCTACGAGCAGTACTTC.

The chain combines TRBV5-6 with TRBJ2-5, with 7 nucleotides matching TRBD1. CDR1 is SGHDT, CDR2 YYEEEE, per germline. The J segment lost 5 bases and the V segment lost 4 bases, leaving 14 bases of the junction unmatched. The CDR3 covers 16 residues. CDR3 sequence (DNA): TGTGCCAGCAGCCATTCCTCGGGACAGAGAAGGGAGACCCAGTACTTC. This gives the protein CASSHSSGQRRETQYF.

The chain carries TRBV13 and TRBJ1-2; maybe TRBD1 (6 bases). V was trimmed by 5 bases and J by 6 bases, leaving 16 bases between them. Per the germline V gene, CDR1 is PRHDT and CDR2 is FYEKMQ (reference sequence). This CDR3 comprises 14 residues. In nucleotides, the CDR3 is TGTGCCAGCAGCCCACGGGGGGCGCGGAATGGCTACACCTTC. The encoded protein is CASSPRGARNGYTF. The complete variable domain, with remaining parts taken from reference TRBV13 and TRBJ1-2, reads AAGVIQSPRHLIKEKRETATLKCYPIPRHDTVYWYQQGPGQDPQFLISFYEKMQSDKGSIPDRFSAQQFSDYHSELNMSSLELGDSALYFCASSPRGARNGYTFGSGTRLTVV.

The chain carries TRBV19 and TRBJ1-4; the D is unclear. The germline V and J ends were trimmed by 4 bases and 11 bases, with 11 bases remaining between them. Germline CDR1 LNHDA, CDR2 SQIVND (reference sequence). This CDR3 comprises 12 residues. Written as DNA, the CDR3 is TGTGCCAGTAGTAAGCAGGTCGATAAACTGTTTTTT. This sequence encodes CASSKQVDKLFF. The variable domain in full, with the rest retrieved from reference TRBV19 and TRBJ1-4, is DGGITQSPKYLFRKEGQNVTLSCEQNLNHDAMYWYRQDPGQGLRLIYYSQIVNDFQKGDIAEGYSVSREKKESFPLTVTSAQKNPTAFYLCASSKQVDKLFFGSGTQLSVL.

This clone was counted only a few times. The V call is TRBV19, the J call TRBJ1-4, with 9 bases that match TRBD1. V shed 8 bases, J shed 2 bases, and the junction held 9 bases outside the gene matches. Germline V lookup: CDR1 LNHDA, CDR2 SQIVND (reference sequence). This CDR3 region has 16 residues. The CDR3 DNA is TGTGCCAGTTCACGGGACAGGGTGTTGACTAATGAAAAACTGTTTTTT. This translates into CASSRDRVLTNEKLFF.

V usage is TRBV11-1 and J usage is TRBJ1-6; a weak D match, TRBD1 (5 bases). This CDR3 region has 14 residues. Germline CDR1 SGHAT, CDR2 FQDESV (reference sequence). V was cut by 2 bases and J by 7 bases, with 9 bases left in between. Here the CDR3 DNA reads TGTGCCAGCAGCTTAACGACAGACAATTCACCCCTCCACTTT. It translates to CASSLTTDNSPLHF.

The J gene is TRBJ2-7, the V gene TRBV2, with 9 bases lining up with TRBD1. The V segment lost 3 bases and the J segment 2 bases; nucleotides outside the gene matches: 5. The CDR3 length is 15 residues. Germline V lookup: CDR1 SNHLY, CDR2 FYNNEI. CDR3 amino acids: CASSDTGGDTYEQYF. The CDR3 DNA reads TGTGCCAGCAGTGATACAGGGGGCGACACCTACGAGCAGTACTTC.

The rearrangement uses TRBV29-1 and TRBJ2-1; 7 bases match TRBD1. This CDR3 is built from 13 residues. Losses at the gene ends were 6 bases for V and 10 bases for J; bases not matched to a gene: 12. The germline CDR1 and CDR2 sequences are SQVTM and ANQGSEA. CDR3 sequence reads: CSVKGASNYEQFF. CDR3 nucleotides: TGCAGCGTGAAGGGGGCGAGTAATTACGAGCAGTTCTTC.

This clone was counted only a few times. V and J are TRBV29-1 and TRBJ1-4, with TRBD1 as a possible D gene (5 bases). The germline CDR1 and CDR2 sequences are SQVTM and ANQGSEA. The CDR3 has 12 amino acids. Trimming took 7 bases from V and 7 from J, leaving 13 bases between them. The DNA of the CDR3 is TGCAGCGCTGGACAAGGGGCTGAAAAACTGTTTTTT. Its protein is CSAGQGAEKLFF.

The chain recombines TRBV7-2 with TRBJ2-2; 9 bases map to TRBD2. V lost 3 bases and J lost 6; bases outside the gene matches: 5. This CDR3 comprises 15 residues. Germline values: CDR1 SGHTA, CDR2 FQGNSA. The CDR3 region is CASSFLAGRAGELFF. CDR3 nucleotide sequence: TGTGCCAGCAGCTTCCTAGCGGGAAGGGCCGGGGAGCTGTTTTTT.

This chain connects TRBV6-5 to TRBJ1-6; the D is unclear. The CDR3 totals 16 residues. Germline lookup yields CDR1 MNHEY and CDR2 SVGAGI. With 2 bases removed from V and 2 bases from J, the gap between germline ends came to 10 bases. The CDR3 DNA sequence: TGTGCCAGCAGTTACACTAGCAGAACCTATAATTCACCCCTCCACTTT. It specifies CASSYTSRTYNSPLHF.

In its sample, this clone was seen once. Because it lacks the conserved phenylalanine or tryptophan at the end, this CDR3 is likely a read error. The chain carries TRBV19 and TRBJ1-5; no clear D. This CDR3 is built from 14 residues. CDR1 is LNHDA, CDR2 SQIVND, per germline (reference sequence). With 6 bases removed from V and 4 bases from J, the gap between germline ends came to 13 bases. The CDR3 coding sequence is TGTGCCAGTAGCTACCGTCGGGGTAATCAGCCCCAGCATGTT. It yields the protein CASSYRRGNQPQHV.

This chain uses TRBV15 with TRBJ1-5, with TRBD1 identical over 7 bases. The germline V gene encodes CDR1 LNHNV and CDR2 YYDKDF (reference sequence). Trimming cost V 6 bases and J 7 bases; bases outside gene matches: 6. The CDR3 is 13 amino acids. The CDR3 DNA reads as TGTGCCACCAGAGGAGGGGGCGGGCAGCCCCAGCATTTT. Amino acid sequence: CATRGGGGQPQHF. Combining the CDR3 with reference TRBV15 and TRBJ1-5 gives the whole variable domain DAMVIQNPRYQVTQFGKPVTLSCSQTLNHNVMYWYQQKSSQAPKLLFHYYDKDFNNEADTPDNFQSRRPNTSFCFLDIRSPGLGDTAMYLCATRGGGGQPQHFGDGTRLSIL.

The chain recombines TRBV5-1 with TRBJ1-1; D uncertain. Germline assignment: CDR1 SGHRS and CDR2 YFSETQ. This CDR3 contains 16 residues. The ends were cut back, 1 base at V and 0 bases at J, with 13 bases in the middle. CDR3 nucleotide sequence: TGCGCCAGCAGCTTGTTACACCGCTCCATGAACACTGAAGCTTTCTTT. This translates into CASSLLHRSMNTEAFF.

The CDR3 region is CASSLQRGGSSSYNEQFF. CDR3 nucleotide sequence: TGCGCCAGCAGCTTACAGCGGGGGGGCTCAAGCTCCTACAATGAGCAGTTCTTC. The rearrangement uses TRBV5-1 and TRBJ2-1; 10 nucleotides line up with TRBD2. The trim removed 2 bases at V and 0 bases at J, leaving 8 bases unmatched. The CDR3 contains 18 residues. Germline CDR1 SGHRS, CDR2 YFSETQ.

J is TRBJ1-5 and V is TRBV10-3, with TRBD1 as a possible D gene (5 bases). This CDR3 is 13 amino acids long. Trimming removed 11 bases at V and 0 bases at J, with 11 bases between. From germline, CDR1 is ENHRY and CDR2 SYGVKD. The CDR3 spells CAGGRDSNQPQHF. CDR3 DNA: TGTGCCGGCGGCAGGGATAGCAATCAGCCCCAGCATTTT.

This clone has only one observation. CDR3: CASSRTGNSYEQYF. The CDR3 DNA follows: TGTGCCAGTAGTAGGACAGGGAACTCCTACGAGCAGTACTTC. The chain recombines TRBV19 with TRBJ2-7, with 8 nucleotides matching TRBD1. Germline values: CDR1 LNHDA, CDR2 SQIVND (reference sequence). There are 14 residues in the CDR3. Germline trimming cut 4 bases from V and 0 bases from J; bases unmatched to any gene: 2.

This clone appeared a few times. The chain joins TRBV10-3 to TRBJ2-3; TRBD1 aligns across 8 bases. CDR1 and CDR2 (germline): ENHRY, SYGVKD. CDR3 length: 17 residues. V was pared by 6 bases and J by 0 bases, with 11 bases of the junction left unmatched. The CDR3 nucleotides read TGTGCCATCAGCCTCTTACAGGGGGGATCTAGCACAGATACGCAGTATTTT. Its translation: CAISLLQGGSSTDTQYF.

The chain's CDR3 is CATRTAPEAFF. The CDR3 DNA reads TGTGCCACCAGGACAGCCCCTGAAGCTTTCTTT. This sequence joins TRBV2 and TRBJ1-1, with D tentatively TRBD1 (6 bases). The CDR3 runs 11 residues. V lost 10 bases and J 6 bases, leaving 12 bases between the germline ends. CDR1 is SNHLY, CDR2 FYNNEI, per germline.

The chain recombines TRBV5-1 with TRBJ1-2, with D maybe TRBD1 (6 bases). Germline V gene lookup returns CDR1 SGHRS and CDR2 YFSETQ. This CDR3 is 12 amino acids long. Trimming removed 0 bases from V and 8 bases from J, with 8 bases in between. CDR3 region: CASSLDRDGYTF. As DNA, the CDR3 is TGCGCCAGCAGCTTGGACAGGGACGGCTACACCTTC.

This chain links TRBV7-2 with TRBJ2-3; 12 nucleotides agree with TRBD2. V shed 4 bases, J shed 1 base, and the junction held 3 bases outside the gene matches. CDR1 SGHTA and CDR2 FQGNSA come from the germline V gene. This CDR3 region has 16 residues. In nucleotides, the CDR3 is TGTGCCAGCAGCTCGACTAGCGGGGGACGCACAGATACGCAGTATTTT. Its translation: CASSSTSGGRTDTQYF.

This clone has only one observation. The rearrangement joins TRBV7-2 to TRBJ2-2; the D is unclear. Trimming removed 4 bases from V and 4 bases from J, with 7 bases in between. The CDR3 runs to 13 residues. CDR1 SGHTA and CDR2 FQGNSA come from the germline V gene. CDR3 DNA: TGTGCCAGCAGCTACGGTCCCACCGGGGAGCTGTTTTTT. Translated, it gives CASSYGPTGELFF.

V is TRBV9 and J is TRBJ1-1; 7 nucleotides agree with TRBD1. The junction had 5 bases not matched to a gene; V was cut back by 2 bases and J by 1 base. This CDR3 comprises 15 residues. Germline V gives CDR1 SGDLS, CDR2 YYNGEE. The CDR3: CASSVMGQKNTEAFF. CDR3 DNA sequence: TGTGCCAGCAGCGTTATGGGACAGAAGAACACTGAAGCTTTCTTT. The entire variable domain, with the rest obtained from reference TRBV9 and TRBJ1-1, is as follows: DSGVTQTPKHLITATGQRVTLRCSPRSGDLSVYWYQQSLDQGLQFLIQYYNGEERAKGNILERFSAQQFPDLHSELNLSSLELGDSALYFCASSVMGQKNTEAFFGQGTRLTVV.

The chain links TRBV5-1 to TRBJ2-1, with TRBD1 matching over 9 bases. V was pared by 3 bases and J by 5 bases, with 3 bases of the junction left unmatched. CDR3 size: 14 residues. Germline V gene sequence: CDR1 SGHRS, CDR2 YFSETQ. DNA of the CDR3: TGCGCCAGCAGCTATCGGGACAGGGACAATGAGCAGTTCTTC. Translated, it gives CASSYRDRDNEQFF. The entire variable domain, with the rest obtained from reference TRBV5-1 and TRBJ2-1, is as follows: KAGVTQTPRYLIKTRGQQVTLSCSPISGHRSVSWYQQTPGQGLQFLFEYFSETQRNKGNFPGRFSGRQFSNSRSEMNVSTLELGDSALYLCASSYRDRDNEQFFGPGTRLTVL.

This chain joins TRBV7-2 and TRBJ2-7; 10 nucleotides agree with TRBD2. The germline V gene encodes CDR1 SGHTA and CDR2 FQGNSA. V shed 6 bases, J shed 4 bases, and the junction held 3 bases outside the gene matches. The CDR3 contains 13 residues. The CDR3 loop reads CASRTSGTYEQYF. The CDR3 nucleotides are TGTGCCAGCAGAACTAGCGGGACATACGAGCAGTACTTC.

This chain connects TRBV27 to TRBJ2-1, with D possibly TRBD1 on 6 matching bases. This CDR3 spans 15 amino acids. V lost 3 bases and J 8 bases, leaving 17 bases between the germline ends. Germline-derived CDR1 and CDR2 are MNHEY and SMNVEV (reference sequence). CDR3 DNA: TGTGCCAGCAGTTTGGGGACATGGACGTTCGATGAGCAGTTCTTC. It yields the protein CASSLGTWTFDEQFF.